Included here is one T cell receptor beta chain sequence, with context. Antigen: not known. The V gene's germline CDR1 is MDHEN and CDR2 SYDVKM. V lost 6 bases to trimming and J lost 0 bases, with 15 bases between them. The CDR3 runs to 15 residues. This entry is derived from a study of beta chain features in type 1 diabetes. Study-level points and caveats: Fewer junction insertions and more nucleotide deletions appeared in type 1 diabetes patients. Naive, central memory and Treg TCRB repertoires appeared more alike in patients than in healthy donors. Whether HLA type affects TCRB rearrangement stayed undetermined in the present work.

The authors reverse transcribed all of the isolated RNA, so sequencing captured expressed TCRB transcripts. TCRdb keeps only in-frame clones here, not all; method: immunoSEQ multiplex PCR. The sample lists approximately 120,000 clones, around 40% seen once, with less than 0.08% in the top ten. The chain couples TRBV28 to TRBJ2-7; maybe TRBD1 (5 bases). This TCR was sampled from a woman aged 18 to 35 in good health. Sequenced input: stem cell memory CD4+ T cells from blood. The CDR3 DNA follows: TGTGCCAGCAGACGTTCGGTTAGGGGCTCCTACGAGCAGTACTTC. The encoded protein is CASRRSVRGSYEQYF. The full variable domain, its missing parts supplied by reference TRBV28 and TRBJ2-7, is DVKVTQSSRYLVKRTGEKVFLECVQDMDHENMFWYRQDPGLGLRLIYFSYDVKMKEKGDIPEGYSVSREKKERFSLILESASTNQTSMYLCASRRSVRGSYEQYFGPGTRLTVT.